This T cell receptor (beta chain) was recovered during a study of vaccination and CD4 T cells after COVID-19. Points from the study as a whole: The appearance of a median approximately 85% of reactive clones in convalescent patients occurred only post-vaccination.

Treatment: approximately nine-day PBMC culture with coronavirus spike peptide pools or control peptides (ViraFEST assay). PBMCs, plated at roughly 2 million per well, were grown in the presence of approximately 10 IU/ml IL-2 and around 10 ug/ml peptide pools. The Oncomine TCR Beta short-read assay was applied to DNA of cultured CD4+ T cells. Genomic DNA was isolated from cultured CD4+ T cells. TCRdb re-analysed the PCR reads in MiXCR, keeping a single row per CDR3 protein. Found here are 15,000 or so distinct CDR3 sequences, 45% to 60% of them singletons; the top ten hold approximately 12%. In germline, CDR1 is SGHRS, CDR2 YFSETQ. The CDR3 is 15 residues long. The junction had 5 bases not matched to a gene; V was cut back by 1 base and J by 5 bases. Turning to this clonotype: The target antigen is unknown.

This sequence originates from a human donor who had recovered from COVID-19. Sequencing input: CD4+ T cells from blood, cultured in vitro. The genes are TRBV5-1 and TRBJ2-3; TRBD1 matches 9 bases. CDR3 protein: CASSLQTGGRDTQYF. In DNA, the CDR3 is TGCGCCAGCAGCTTGCAGACAGGGGGAAGAGATACGCAGTATTTT. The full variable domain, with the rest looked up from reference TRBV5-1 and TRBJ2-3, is KAGVTQTPRYLIKTRGQQVTLSCSPISGHRSVSWYQQTPGQGLQFLFEYFSETQRNKGNFPGRFSGRQFSNSRSEMNVSTLELGDSALYLCASSLQTGGRDTQYFGPGTRLTVL.